The 17 T cell receptor beta chains reported below all come from one sample, sequenced in a study of Tregs in tolerant kidney transplant recipients. Only in-frame clones appear in the TCRdb table, and some are missing; sequencing was by immunoSEQ multiplex PCR. The profile shows over 60,000 clones, roughly nine tenths of them singletons. The sample in question was CD4+ T cells from blood, obtained before the transplant. Every receptor here comes from a human donor who received a combined kidney and bone marrow transplant.

This chain connects TRBV29-1 to TRBJ1-1; 7 nucleotides line up with TRBD1. The CDR3 consists of 15 residues. CDR1 is SQVTM and CDR2 is ANQGSEA in the germline V gene. With V trimmed by 4 bases and J by 1 base, 9 bases remained unmatched. Written as DNA, the CDR3 is TGCAGCGTTGTCCGGGACAGCACCCGGAACACTGAAGCTTTCTTT. Translation gives CSVVRDSTRNTEAFF. The full variable domain, with the rest looked up from reference TRBV29-1 and TRBJ1-1, is SAVISQKPSRDICQRGTSLTIQCQVDSQVTMMFWYRQQPGQSLTLIATANQGSEATYESGFVIDKFPISRPNLTFSTLTVSNMSPEDSSIYLCSVVRDSTRNTEAFFGQGTRLTVV.

This chain joins TRBV18 and TRBJ2-7, with 7 positions matching TRBD1. This CDR3 contains 13 residues. From germline, CDR1 is KGHSH and CDR2 LQKENI. Losses at the gene ends were 3 bases for V and 9 bases for J; bases not matched to a gene: 8. This chain's CDR3 is CASSPDTGEGQYF. CDR3 DNA sequence: TGTGCCAGCTCACCGGATACAGGGGAAGGGCAGTACTTC.

This chain joins TRBV7-2 and TRBJ2-1; 8 bases match TRBD2. After removal of 0 bases from V and 8 bases from J, the junction contained 9 bases not matched to a gene. Germline CDR1 reads SGHTA; CDR2 reads FQGNSA. The CDR3 is made up of 16 amino acids. The CDR3 coding sequence is TGTGCCAGCAGCTTAGCCCCGGGACTAGGGGGGGATGAGCAGTTCTTC. This codes for CASSLAPGLGGDEQFF.

This clone was seen more than once but under ten times. The chain is built from TRBV13 and TRBJ2-1, with TRBD2 identical over 12 bases. Germline loops: CDR1 PRHDT, CDR2 FYEKMQ (reference sequence). V dropped 5 bases and J dropped 2; count of bases not matched to a gene: 13. This CDR3 contains 19 residues. Written as DNA, the CDR3 is TGTGCCAGCAGCCTCTCTCTAGCGGGAGGGTTTCCTACCTACAATGAGCAGTTCTTC. As protein: CASSLSLAGGFPTYNEQFF.

V and J are TRBV7-2 and TRBJ2-3; a possible D gene is TRBD1 (6 bases). CDR3 length equals 17 residues. Trimming cost V 1 base and J 0 bases, with 14 bases left between them. Per germline, CDR1 SGHTA and CDR2 FQGNSA. For the CDR3, the DNA is TGTGCCAGCAGCTTAGTAGTGGGGGCGGGCAGCACAGATACGCAGTATTTT. Translated: CASSLVVGAGSTDTQYF.

V and J are TRBV28 and TRBJ2-1, with D possibly being TRBD2 (5 bases). V was trimmed by 4 bases and J by 8 bases, leaving 12 bases between them. The CDR3 extends over 13 amino acids. Germline V lookup: CDR1 MDHEN, CDR2 SYDVKM. This chain's CDR3 is CASSSSPRDEQFF. The CDR3 DNA is TGTGCCAGCAGTTCCAGCCCGAGGGATGAGCAGTTCTTC.

The V and J genes are TRBV5-6 and TRBJ2-5; 9 bases line up with TRBD1. This CDR3 is built from 15 residues. Looked up from germline, CDR1 is SGHDT and CDR2 is YYEEEE. V was pared by 4 bases and J by 1 base, with 5 bases of the junction left unmatched. The CDR3 DNA follows: TGTGCCAGCAGCGCGGACAGGGGCCCCCAAGAGACCCAGTACTTC. Translating gives CASSADRGPQETQYF.

The chain has TRBV19 and TRBJ1-5; 11 nucleotides align to TRBD1. V lost 7 bases, J lost 5 bases, and 4 bases stayed unmatched. The CDR3 runs to 14 residues. CDR1 and CDR2 (germline): LNHDA, SQIVND (reference sequence). The CDR3 region is CASTLGQGDQPQHF. CDR3 in DNA: TGTGCCAGTACCTTGGGACAGGGGGATCAGCCCCAGCATTTT. Together with reference TRBV19 and TRBJ1-5, the CDR3 gives the full variable domain: DGGITQSPKYLFRKEGQNVTLSCEQNLNHDAMYWYRQDPGQGLRLIYYSQIVNDFQKGDIAEGYSVSREKKESFPLTVTSAQKNPTAFYLCASTLGQGDQPQHFGDGTRLSIL.

As DNA, the CDR3 is TGCGCCAGCAGCTCACTGAGGGCCCCGCAGTACTTC. Protein product: CASSSLRAPQYF. The chain links TRBV5-1 to TRBJ2-7; D possibly corresponds to TRBD2 (5 bases). Germline V gene sequence: CDR1 SGHRS, CDR2 YFSETQ. Trimming pared 3 bases from V and 9 bases from J, leaving 13 bases between. This CDR3 is 12 amino acids long.

The chain carries TRBV25-1 and TRBJ1-5; TRBD1 aligns across 7 bases. The CDR3 is 15 amino acids. Germline assignment: CDR1 MGHDK and CDR2 SYGVNS. V was pared by 3 bases and J by 3 bases, with 5 bases of the junction left unmatched. CDR3 loop: CASSDRGTDNQPQHF. CDR3 sequence (DNA): TGTGCCAGCAGTGATCGGGGGACAGACAATCAGCCCCAGCATTTT.

V gene TRBV5-1 combines with J gene TRBJ1-2; D ambiguous. Deletions cut 4 bases from V and 2 bases from J, with 15 bases between. Per the germline V gene, CDR1 is SGHRS and CDR2 is YFSETQ. The CDR3 is made up of 15 amino acids. The CDR3 loop reads CASSQKTTGNYGYTF. The CDR3 nucleotides read TGCGCCAGCAGCCAAAAGACGACGGGGAACTATGGCTACACCTTC.

The V gene is TRBV21-1, the J gene TRBJ1-2; TRBD1, as called in the table, went unchecked against the DNA. TRBV21-1 is labeled a pseudogene. CDR3 size: 14 residues. In DNA, the CDR3 is TGTGCCAGCATCGGGACAGTCGCTGGGGATGGCTACACCTTC. Translating gives CASIGTVAGDGYTF.

The rearrangement links TRBV19 to TRBJ2-7; D uncertain. This CDR3 is built from 12 residues. CDR1 is LNHDA and CDR2 is SQIVND in the germline V gene (reference sequence). The V and J ends lost 5 bases and 2 bases respectively, with 7 bases between them. In DNA, the CDR3 is TGTGCCAGTAGTGGAACAGCCTACGAGCAGTACTTC. It translates to CASSGTAYEQYF.

The rearrangement links TRBV2 to TRBJ2-5; 11 bases map to TRBD2. Germline lookup yields CDR1 SNHLY and CDR2 FYNNEI. The CDR3 loop spans 17 amino acids. The CDR3 is CAIGGSSGRRGLETQYF. The CDR3, as DNA: TGTGCTATTGGTGGGTCTAGCGGGAGGCGAGGTCTAGAGACCCAGTACTTC.

The chain couples TRBV28 to TRBJ2-7; TRBD1 might be the D (5 bases). The germline CDR1 and CDR2 sequences are MDHEN and SYDVKM. V was trimmed by 10 bases and J by 1 base, leaving 20 bases between them. The CDR3 extends over 15 amino acids. CDR3 sequence: CATTSGGAESYEQYF. CDR3 sequence (DNA): TGTGCCACCACCTCCGGTGGGGCAGAATCCTACGAGCAGTACTTC.

The rearrangement links TRBV28 to TRBJ1-1, with D perhaps TRBD1 (6 bases). V was clipped by 4 bases and J by 6 bases, with 12 bases between them. In germline, CDR1 is MDHEN, CDR2 SYDVKM. This CDR3 is 13 amino acids long. CDR3 residues: CASSSHQGSEAFF. CDR3 DNA: TGTGCCAGCAGTTCTCATCAGGGGTCTGAAGCTTTCTTT.

The V gene is TRBV5-4, the J gene TRBJ2-5, with 7 bases fitting TRBD1. CDR1 is SGHNT, CDR2 YYREEE, per germline (reference sequence). The CDR3 contains 15 residues. V gave up 1 base and J gave up 6 bases; unmatched junction bases: 9. The CDR3 region is CASSLPGGERKTQYF. For the CDR3, the DNA is TGTGCCAGCAGCTTGCCAGGGGGAGAAAGAAAGACCCAGTACTTC. The variable domain in full, with the rest retrieved from reference TRBV5-4 and TRBJ2-5, is ETGVTQSPTHLIKTRGQQVTLRCSSQSGHNTVSWYQQALGQGPQFIFQYYREEENGRGNFPPRFSGLQFPNYSSELNVNALELDDSALYLCASSLPGGERKTQYFGPGTRLLVL.